This TCR beta chain came from a study of T cell repertoires in cytomegalovirus infection. Study background: An indication of both CMV infection and matching HLA type came from public TCR beta signatures.

TCRdb redid the calling of the reads with MiXCR, one entry per CDR3 protein. Among around 100,000 distinct CDR3 sequences listed, roughly a tenth were seen once. Germline CDR1 reads LNHDA; CDR2 reads SQIVND (reference sequence). Trimming cost V 1 base and J 5 bases; bases outside gene matches: 8. The CDR3 runs 18 residues. Details on this clonotype: The antigen is unknown.

Whole-study results and caveats: Cumulative frequency of public TCR beta families picked out carriers of CMV plus the relevant HLA. CMV-specific TCR beta clonotypes restricted by HLA-C dominated the ex vivo response.

The receptor's source is a human donor in good health (CMV status not recorded). Some clones in this sample may be carry-over from other donors' samples. Input material: PBMCs, sequenced either directly or after in vitro stimulation (not recorded which). The chain employs TRBV19 and TRBJ2-1; the match to TRBD2 covers 13 bases. The CDR3, as DNA: TGTGCCAGTAGTATAGCCAGGGGACTAGCGGGACCCCACAATGAGCAGTTCTTC. Translating gives CASSIARGLAGPHNEQFF.